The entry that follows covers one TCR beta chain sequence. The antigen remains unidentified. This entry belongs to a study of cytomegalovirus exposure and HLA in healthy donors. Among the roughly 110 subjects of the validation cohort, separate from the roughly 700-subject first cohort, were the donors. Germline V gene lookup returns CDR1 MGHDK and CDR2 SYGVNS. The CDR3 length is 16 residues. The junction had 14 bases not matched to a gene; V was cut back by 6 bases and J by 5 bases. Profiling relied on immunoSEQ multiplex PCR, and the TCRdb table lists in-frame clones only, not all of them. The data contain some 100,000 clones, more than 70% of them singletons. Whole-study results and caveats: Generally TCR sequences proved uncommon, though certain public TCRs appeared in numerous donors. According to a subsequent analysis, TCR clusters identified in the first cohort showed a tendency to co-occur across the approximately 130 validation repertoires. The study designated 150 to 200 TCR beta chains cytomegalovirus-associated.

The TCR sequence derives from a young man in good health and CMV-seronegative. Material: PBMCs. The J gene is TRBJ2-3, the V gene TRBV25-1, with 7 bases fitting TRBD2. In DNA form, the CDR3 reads TGTGCCAGCAGCCCAATGACTAGCTCTATCGGAGATACGCAGTATTTT. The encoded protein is CASSPMTSSIGDTQYF.